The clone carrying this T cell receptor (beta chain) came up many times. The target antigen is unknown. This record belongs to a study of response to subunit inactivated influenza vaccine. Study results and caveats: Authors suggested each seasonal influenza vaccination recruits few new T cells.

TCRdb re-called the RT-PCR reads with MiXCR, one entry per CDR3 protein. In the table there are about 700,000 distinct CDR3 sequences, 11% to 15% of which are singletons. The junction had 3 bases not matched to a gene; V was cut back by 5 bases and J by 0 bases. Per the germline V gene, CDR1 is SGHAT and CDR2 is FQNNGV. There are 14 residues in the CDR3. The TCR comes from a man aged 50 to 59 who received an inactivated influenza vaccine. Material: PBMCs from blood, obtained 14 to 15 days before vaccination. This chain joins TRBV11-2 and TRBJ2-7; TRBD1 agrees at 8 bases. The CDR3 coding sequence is TGTGCCAGCAGCGCGGACAGGGTCTCCTACGAGCAGTACTTC. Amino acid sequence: CASSADRVSYEQYF.